The present T cell receptor (beta chain) was sequenced within a study of blood T cells in healthy people across ages. Study outcomes and limitations: Per million T cells, the diversity of TCR beta decreased roughly linearly as age advanced. Strong correlation linked observed beta diversity and percent naive T cells.

The CDR3 sequence is 15 residues long. V was pared by 6 bases and J by 4 bases, with 8 bases of the junction left unmatched. In its sample, this clonotype was seen a few times. No antigen is known for it. Primed by a sample-barcoded 5' primer and a J-beta primer mix, a second PCR proceeded for about 7 to 12 cycles. TCRdb independently ran MiXCR on the 5' RACE reads; one entry per CDR3 protein. The data show 800,000 to 950,000 distinct CDR3 sequences, roughly 52% seen once. The specimen was blood. The chain recombines TRBV12-3 or TRBV12-4 with TRBJ2-1; 8 bases match TRBD2. The source is a man in his thirties or forties in good health. The CDR3 DNA follows: TGTGCCAGCAGCCCCTGGGCGGGGGGTTACAATGAGCAGTTCTTC. Translated, it gives CASSPWAGGYNEQFF.